This section outlines one TCR beta chain sequence together with its context. As yet, its antigen is unknown. V lost 4 bases to trimming and J lost 0 bases, with 9 bases between them. Germline values: CDR1 SQVTM, CDR2 ANQGSEA. The CDR3 has 13 amino acids. Included in the TCR beta cDNA libraries were unique molecular identifiers. In TCRdb, the PCR reads were re-called with MiXCR into one record per CDR3 protein. The repertoire holds roughly 620,000 distinct CDR3 sequences, with about 40% as singletons. This record comes from a study of post-analysis software for immune sequencing data. Study at large: Progressive-relapsing, secondary progressive and relapsing-remitting multiple sclerosis were among the disease courses included. Overall study findings and caveats: The five TRBV segments detected at higher frequency in patients than in controls included TRBV5-6, TRBV5-1 and TRBV20-1. Normalized Chao1 diversity in multiple sclerosis patients fell significantly below that of controls. The authors found that F measure strongly co-clustered same-batch samples.

The V and J genes are TRBV29-1 and TRBJ1-1; D is unclear. This sequence originates from a girl between 10 and 17 years old with multiple sclerosis. Sequenced material: blood. The CDR3 sequence: CSVGRRLNTEAFF. CDR3 in DNA: TGCAGCGTTGGGAGACGGTTGAACACTGAAGCTTTCTTT.